This T cell receptor beta chain was captured by sequencing in a study of monozygotic twins with inflammatory bowel disease (dated by TCRdb to about 2019). In the study overall: A total of about 28 monozygotic twin pairs were included in the full study, comprising nine German pairs (four IBD-concordant, five IBD-discordant) and 19 IBD-discordant Danish pairs. Disease-associated traits were sought mainly through comparisons between IBD patients and their genetically identical healthy co-twins within discordant pairs. Each individual had, on average, about 151 000 unique TCRalpha sequences and 181 000 unique TCRbeta sequences available for analysis.

Findings and caveats that apply to the study as a whole: Compared with healthy twins, IBD patients shared fewer clonotypes with other individuals, and the difference was most pronounced in patients with signs of disease activity. Differing immunosuppressive treatments among patients may have added background noise and inter-individual variability to the repertoires. The results gave no support for a single strong signal or clonotype linked to IBD. Repertoire similarity did not differ between concordant and discordant twins, which could be due to limited statistical power. The analysis was unable to tell apart different T cell subtypes. Measured by the inverse Simpson index, TCRbeta repertoire diversity was lower in IBD patients than in their healthy co-twins.

CDR1 and CDR2 are drawn from the germline V gene: SGHRS, YFSETQ. The CDR3 spans 19 residues, from the cysteine through the phenylalanine. The DNA is unrecorded. From each donor, an approximately 2.5 ml peripheral blood sample was collected into PAXgene tubes and stored at -80 degrees C. Without T cell sorting, total RNA was isolated from whole blood using the PAXgene blood miRNA kit on an automated QIAcube. Deep TCRalpha and TCRbeta repertoire profiling with unique molecular barcoding was performed on peripheral blood of monozygotic twin pairs concordant or discordant for inflammatory bowel disease. Smoking habits were recorded for all twin pairs, with individuals classified as current, former or never smokers. On this clonotype itself: Its antigen has not been determined.

The method was 5' RACE. For each TCR library, 3,000 to 4,000 ng of total RNA was used. For each sample, cDNA synthesis was carried out in eight separate reactions using SMARTScribe reverse transcriptase. During cDNA synthesis, unique molecular identifiers containing a 6-nucleotide sample barcode were introduced by template switching. Two nested PCRs of roughly 15 and 9 cycles amplified the TCRalpha and TCRbeta cDNA, and bead purification followed each PCR. Before amplification, the cDNA was both treated with uracil DNA-glycosylase and purified with the QIAquick PCR purification kit. The second PCR added Illumina TruSeq-compatible adapters along with sample-specific barcodes. Library quality and concentration were checked on TapeStation and Qubit, and libraries were pooled at about 4.9 ng each. Sequencing of the pooled libraries was done on an Illumina HiSeq2500 single-index Rapid Run using custom sequencing primers and 2 x 100 bp reads. Concerning the study's data processing: PCR and sequencing errors were corrected by UMI-based consensus assembly using MiGEC version 1.2.6. MiXCR version 2.1.1 handled V(D)J alignment, clonotype assembly and CDR3 extraction. Gene usage, clonotype sharing and MAIT/NKT TCR abundance were normalised by analysing the top 1000, 10 000 and 20 000 clonotypes per sample. After downsampling to 27 000 UMIs, diversity was calculated as the inverse Simpson index using the vegan R package. Statistical testing used paired Mann-Whitney U tests on the discordant twin pairs and applied Benjamini-Hochberg correction for multiple testing. Based on TCRdb reprocessing of the reads, there is one entry per CDR3 protein sequence, and DNA is missing. It is TCRdb's table, rather than the study itself, that gives the V and J calls and clone size. The sample table on file contains around 200,000 distinct CDR3 sequences. Clones ranked in the top ten supply 1.6% of the sample.

The clonotype was recovered from a human donor with ulcerative colitis or Crohn's disease, or a healthy co-twin of an affected twin (not recorded which). Sequencing input: blood. The chain uses TRBV5-1 and TRBJ1-2. CDR3 loop: CASSLAAWKGTMSRDGYTF.